These 15 T cell receptor beta chains were sequenced from one sample in a study of T-cell reconstitution after alpha-beta-depleted transplantation in children. Preparation of the TCRbeta library was carried out with unique molecular identifiers. TCRdb recomputed calls from the PCR reads with MiXCR, one row per CDR3 protein. The sample carries some 350,000 distinct CDR3 sequences, roughly 16% recorded once. Sample: PBMCs, mostly from graft donor cells, taken 360 days after TCRalphabeta/CD19-depleted stem cell transplant. These receptors came from a male patient aged 2-15 years who had a stem cell transplant for acute lymphoblastic leukemia, so the T cells may come from the graft donor.

V is TRBV9 and J is TRBJ2-1; TRBD2 matches at 11 bases. The CDR3 spans 18 residues. Germline-derived CDR1 and CDR2 are SGDLS and YYNGEE. V shed 1 base, J shed 8 bases, and the junction held 14 bases outside the gene matches. In nucleotides, the CDR3 is TGTGCCAGCAGCGTATTGACTAGCGGGGCCTCAATCAATGATGAGCAGTTCTTC. Translating gives CASSVLTSGASINDEQFF.

This clonotype was seen many times. The CDR3 protein is CASSLKVRAEHEQYF. The DNA of the CDR3 is TGTGCCAGCAGTCTTAAAGTGCGGGCGGAGCACGAGCAGTACTTC. The V and J genes are TRBV12-3 or TRBV12-4 and TRBJ2-7; D is possibly TRBD2 (5 bases). This CDR3 has 15 amino acids. V was cut by 5 bases and J by 5 bases, with 19 bases left in between.

This clonotype was observed a few times. The chain carries TRBV4-3 and TRBJ2-2; 8 bases are a match to TRBD1. This CDR3 contains 15 residues. Germline trimming cut 3 bases from V and 6 bases from J; bases unmatched to any gene: 6. The V gene's germline CDR1 is LGHNA and CDR2 YSLEER. CDR3 protein: CASSQDRVRAGELFF. CDR3 DNA sequence: TGCGCCAGCAGCCAGGACAGGGTCAGGGCCGGGGAGCTGTTTTTT.

The V and J genes are TRBV6-2 or TRBV6-3 and TRBJ2-5; possibly TRBD1 for D (5 bases). With 3 bases removed from V and 5 bases from J, the gap between germline ends came to 28 bases. The germline gives CDR1 MNHEY, CDR2 SVGEGT. The CDR3 covers 19 residues. The CDR3 nucleotides read TGTGCCAGCAGTTATGAAGGTTGGGGCGTGGAGACTGCTTCGGAGACCCAGTACTTC. Its translation is CASSYEGWGVETASETQYF.

The CDR3 DNA reads TGTGCCAGCAGCCAAGGGGGGACTCCACGATCTCGCGAGCAGTACTTC. It codes for CASSQGGTPRSREQYF. The chain carries TRBV3-1 and TRBJ2-7; the D gene is possibly TRBD2 (6 bases). Germline V CDR1 and CDR2: LGHDT, YNNKEL (reference sequence). V was cut by 1 base and J by 6 bases, with 19 bases left in between. The length of the CDR3 is 16 residues.

This clonotype appeared a few times. The genes are TRBV5-1 and TRBJ2-1, with D possibly TRBD2 on 5 matching bases. Germline CDR1 is SGHRS and CDR2 is YFSETQ. Trimming took 4 bases from V and 6 from J, leaving 14 bases between them. The CDR3 has 14 amino acids. CDR3 protein: CASSPPPSSNEQFF. The CDR3, as DNA: TGCGCCAGCAGCCCCCCGCCTAGCAGCAATGAGCAGTTCTTC.

This clonotype was observed once. The CDR3 protein is CASSLGPGTPTYEQYF. CDR3 sequence (DNA): TGCGCCAGCAGCCTCGGACCCGGGACTCCTACCTACGAGCAGTACTTC. The chain employs TRBV4-1 and TRBJ2-7, with D possibly being TRBD2 (6 bases). Germline CDR1 and CDR2: MGHRA and YSYEKL. This CDR3 comprises 16 residues. V lost 4 bases, J lost 2 bases, and 18 bases lay in between.

This clonotype was seen a few times. The genes are TRBV5-1 and TRBJ2-2; 11 nucleotides line up with TRBD1. CDR3 length: 16 residues. Germline CDR1 SGHRS, CDR2 YFSETQ. With V trimmed by 0 bases and J by 8 bases, 6 bases remained unmatched. The CDR3 spells CASSLGGQGAAGELFF. For the CDR3, the DNA is TGCGCCAGCAGCTTGGGAGGACAGGGGGCCGCAGGGGAGCTGTTTTTT.

This clonotype was observed a few times. The chain is built from TRBV12-3 or TRBV12-4 and TRBJ2-3; TRBD2 matches at 12 bases. V was pared by 6 bases and J by 3 bases, with 4 bases of the junction left unmatched. This CDR3 contains 15 residues. CDR3 in amino acids: CASRRGTSGTDTQYF. The CDR3, as DNA: TGTGCCAGCAGGCGTGGGACTAGCGGGACAGATACGCAGTATTTT.

This clonotype was detected a few times. The gene calls are TRBV3-1 and TRBJ1-4; no firm D call. CDR3 size: 15 residues. Germline CDR1 is LGHDT and CDR2 is YNNKEL (reference sequence). V was clipped by 4 bases and J by 3 bases, with 12 bases between them. CDR3 nucleotide sequence: TGTGCCAGCAGCCCCACGGGGTGGCCTAATGAAAAACTGTTTTTT. Protein product: CASSPTGWPNEKLFF.

CDR3 loop: CSAGLTYNEQFF. Written as DNA, the CDR3 is TGCAGTGCTGGGCTCACGTACAATGAGCAGTTCTTC. The chain carries TRBV20-1 and TRBJ2-1; D is unclear. CDR1 is DFQATT, CDR2 SNEGSKA, per germline (reference sequence). V lost 5 bases to trimming and J lost 4 bases, with 9 bases between them. The CDR3 totals 12 residues.

This clonotype was seen repeatedly, ten times or more. The genes are TRBV6-5 and TRBJ2-1; 11 nucleotides match TRBD2. The V gene's germline CDR1 is MNHEY and CDR2 SVGAGI. Trimming at V came to 4 bases and at J to 7 bases, leaving 12 bases not matched to a gene. This CDR3 region has 17 residues. CDR3 protein: CASSSSLAGGIRNEQFF. The CDR3 DNA sequence: TGTGCCAGCAGTTCCTCTCTAGCGGGAGGTATCCGAAATGAGCAGTTCTTC.

This clonotype was detected ten times or more. The chain links TRBV4-3 to TRBJ2-3, with D possibly being TRBD1 (6 bases). The CDR3 is 15 residues long. Trimming left V 0 bases short and J 6 bases short, with 13 bases between. Germline values: CDR1 LGHNA, CDR2 YSLEER. The CDR3 DNA is TGCGCCAGCAGCCAAGATGGGGACACGTCGGATACGCAGTATTTT. Amino acids: CASSQDGDTSDTQYF.

About this clonotype: A much larger clone lies one base from this, so it may be a read error. This chain links TRBV12-3 or TRBV12-4 with TRBJ2-7; D uncertain. The V end was cut by 6 bases, the J end by 3 bases, with 9 bases between. The CDR3 length is 12 residues. The CDR3 nucleotides read TGTGCCAGCAGCACGAACGGCTACGAGCAGTACTTC. This sequence encodes CASSTNGYEQYF.

The chain uses TRBV12-3 or TRBV12-4 and TRBJ2-5; D gene ambiguous. The CDR3 sequence is 13 residues long. Trimming removed 3 bases from V and 5 bases from J, with 10 bases in between. The CDR3 bases are TGTGCCAGCAGTTTTATCGTGGGGGAGACCCAGTACTTC. Its protein product is CASSFIVGETQYF.